These 18 T cell receptor beta chains were sequenced from one sample in a study of CD8+CD57+ T cells in acquired aplastic anemia. Genomic DNA, serving as template, underwent TCR beta VDJ and CDR3 profiling. TCRdb reanalysed the reads using MiXCR and keeps one entry per CDR3 protein. The sample has around 140,000 distinct CDR3 sequences, approximately 41% seen once. Sequencing used sorted CD4+, CD8+, or CD8+CD57+ T cells (not recorded which) from PBMCs. These receptors were taken from a human donor in good health, serving as a control.

Details on this clonotype: Germline is not matched at one junction end, which may reflect a read error. The V and J genes are TRBV30 and TRBJ1-3, with D perhaps TRBD1 (6 bases). The CDR3 contains 14 residues. The germline V gene has CDR1 GTSNPN and CDR2 SVGIG (reference sequence). CDR3 loop: CAWLYRESGSTIYF. Here the CDR3 DNA reads TGTGCCTGGCTGTACAGGGAATCTGGAAGCACCATATATTTT. Drawing the rest from reference TRBV30 and TRBJ1-3, the complete variable domain is SQTIHQWPATLVQPVGSPLSLECTVEGTSNPNLYWYRQAAGRGLQLLFYSVGIGQISSEVPQNLSASRPQDRQFILSSKKLLLSDSGFYLCAWLYRESGSTIYFGEGSWLTVV.

This chain connects TRBV6-6 to TRBJ2-5, with D hard to call. Germline V gives CDR1 MNHNY, CDR2 SVGAGI (reference sequence). Trimming took off 0 bases at V and 1 base at J, with 0 bases between the two ends. This CDR3 is 12 amino acids long. The CDR3 here is CASSYSQETQYF. For the CDR3, the DNA is TGTGCCAGCAGTTACTCCCAAGAGACCCAGTACTTC.

This clonotype was picked up many times. CDR3 region: CASSRASSMDTQYF. Here the CDR3 DNA reads TGTGCCAGTAGTCGGGCTAGTTCGATGGATACGCAGTATTTT. The rearrangement joins TRBV19 to TRBJ2-3; D is undetermined. With 5 bases removed from V and 6 bases from J, the gap between germline ends came to 15 bases. The CDR3 runs 14 residues. Germline-derived CDR1 and CDR2 are LNHDA and SQIVND (reference sequence).

Details on this clonotype: A much larger clone is a single base away; this may be a read error. The gene calls are TRBV3-1 and TRBJ1-2; unclear D gene. Germline-derived CDR1 and CDR2 are LGHDT and YNNKEL (reference sequence). The CDR3 totals 12 residues. CDR3: CASSQVGYGCTF. CDR3 coding DNA: TGTGCCAGCAGTCAGGTGGGGTATGGCTGCACCTTC.

In its sample, this clonotype was seen many times. J is TRBJ1-2 and V is TRBV20-1, with 12 bases that match TRBD1. The CDR3 has 17 residues. Germline values: CDR1 DFQATT, CDR2 SNEGSKA (reference sequence). Trimming removed 1 base from V and 7 bases from J; junction bases left unmatched: 13. CDR3 residues: CSARARGRDRGRSGYTF. In DNA, the CDR3 is TGCAGTGCTAGAGCTCGGGGACGGGACAGGGGGCGGTCTGGCTACACCTTC.

The V and J genes are TRBV7-9 and TRBJ2-7; 14 nucleotides agree with TRBD2. The CDR3 covers 14 residues. After removal of 5 bases from V and 5 bases from J, the junction contained 2 bases not matched to a gene. Germline CDR1 and CDR2: SEHNR and FQNEAQ (reference sequence). In DNA form, the CDR3 reads TGTGCCAGCAGCGCGGGACTAGCGGGAGACGAGCAGTACTTC. As protein: CASSAGLAGDEQYF.

V and J are TRBV29-1 and TRBJ1-1; 7 bases are a match to TRBD1. The V segment lost 4 bases and the J segment 0 bases; nucleotides outside the gene matches: 5. The germline gives CDR1 SQVTM, CDR2 ANQGSEA. The CDR3 consists of 14 residues. The CDR3 sequence: CSVVGRGLNTEAFF. DNA of the CDR3: TGCAGCGTTGTGGGCAGGGGGTTGAACACTGAAGCTTTCTTT.

This clonotype was seen more than once but under ten times. The rearrangement joins TRBV5-1 to TRBJ2-1; no firm D call. Germline V gene lookup returns CDR1 SGHRS and CDR2 YFSETQ. The CDR3 loop spans 15 amino acids. V was clipped by 0 bases and J by 0 bases, with 7 bases between them. The CDR3 loop is CASSLAVSSYNEQFF. For the CDR3, the DNA is TGCGCCAGCAGCTTGGCCGTGAGCTCCTACAATGAGCAGTTCTTC.

About this clonotype: A much bigger clone sits one base away, suggesting this may be a read error. In this CDR3 the conserved last residue, phenylalanine or tryptophan, is missing, so a read error is likely. CDR3 region: CASSQDRLHIQYL. The CDR3 DNA sequence: TGTGCCAGCAGCCAAGATCGACTCCACATTCAGTACCTC. This chain uses TRBV4-2 with TRBJ2-4; D gene uncertain. V dropped 0 bases and J dropped 8 bases, with 8 bases sitting between them. The CDR3 runs to 13 residues. Germline-derived CDR1 and CDR2 are LGHNA and YNFKEQ.

The sample holds a few counts of this clonotype. CDR3 nucleotides: TGTGCCAGCAGTTACTCCAACAACGAACCGGGGCAGAACTTCTACGAGCAGTACTTC. Protein: CASSYSNNEPGQNFYEQYF. The rearrangement uses TRBV6-2 or TRBV6-3 and TRBJ2-7; D may be TRBD1 or TRBD2 (5 bases each). Germline CDR1 and CDR2: MNHEY and SVGEGT. CDR3 size: 19 residues. V shed 0 bases and J shed 3 bases, with 24 bases lying between them.

This clonotype appeared many times. The gene calls are TRBV20-1 and TRBJ1-5; TRBD1 matches at 8 bases. This CDR3 spans 14 amino acids. V shed 6 bases, J shed 0 bases, and the junction held 4 bases outside the gene matches. Germline V gives CDR1 DFQATT, CDR2 SNEGSKA (reference sequence). The DNA of the CDR3 is TGCAGTGCAGGAGACAGGGGTAGCAATCAGCCCCAGCATTTT. Translating gives CSAGDRGSNQPQHF.

In this sample, this clonotype turned up many times. The CDR3 here is CASSTQRGGTDTQYF. For the CDR3, the DNA is TGTGCCAGTAGCACACAGCGGGGCGGCACAGATACGCAGTATTTT. This chain connects TRBV19 to TRBJ2-3; 7 bases are shared with TRBD2. Germline V gene data show CDR1 as LNHDA and CDR2 as SQIVND (reference sequence). CDR3 size: 15 residues. V lost 6 bases, J lost 1 base, and 7 bases stayed unmatched. The full variable domain, its missing parts supplied by reference TRBV19 and TRBJ2-3, is DGGITQSPKYLFRKEGQNVTLSCEQNLNHDAMYWYRQDPGQGLRLIYYSQIVNDFQKGDIAEGYSVSREKKESFPLTVTSAQKNPTAFYLCASSTQRGGTDTQYFGPGTRLTVL.

This clonotype was seen at least ten times. The V call is TRBV6-5, the J call TRBJ2-7; D might be TRBD1 (6 bases). The CDR3 runs 14 residues. The germline V gene has CDR1 MNHEY and CDR2 SVGAGI. V shed 4 bases and J shed 0 bases, with 10 bases lying between them. CDR3 in amino acids: CASSFQGFSYEQYF. DNA for the CDR3: TGTGCCAGCAGTTTCCAGGGGTTCTCCTACGAGCAGTACTTC.

This clonotype has ten or more counts. The genes are TRBV7-6 and TRBJ2-3; D possibly matches TRBD1 or TRBD2 (6 bases each). The CDR3 totals 18 residues. Trimming removed 3 bases at V and 4 bases at J, with 23 bases between. Germline CDR1 reads SGHVS; CDR2 reads FNYEAQ. The CDR3 DNA reads TGTGCCAGCAGCTTGAGGGTTAAAGCGGAGGGGGGAGCAGATACGCAGTATTTT. Its protein is CASSLRVKAEGGADTQYF.

In this sample, this clonotype turned up once. Given a much more abundant clone one base away, this may be a read error. CDR3 in amino acids: CASSLGRGLGNEQFF. The DNA for the CDR3 is TGTGCCAGCAGCTTAGGTAGGGGACTAGGCAATGAGCAGTTCTTC. V gene TRBV11-2 combines with J gene TRBJ2-1, with 8 bases that match TRBD2. The CDR3 sequence is 15 residues long. CDR1 is SGHAT and CDR2 is FQNNGV in the germline V gene. Unmatched junction bases numbered 5, after V lost 1 base and J lost 6 bases.

This clonotype has ten or more counts. This chain connects TRBV19 to TRBJ2-1, with 7 nucleotides matching TRBD1. Germline V gene lookup returns CDR1 LNHDA and CDR2 SQIVND (reference sequence). V shed 7 bases and J 10 bases; nucleotides not matched to a gene: 4. The length of the CDR3 is 11 residues. The CDR3 loop reads CASIPGQEQFF. The CDR3 DNA is TGTGCCAGTATTCCGGGACAGGAGCAGTTCTTC.

This clonotype was seen many times. This sequence joins TRBV29-1 and TRBJ1-1, with 7 nucleotides matching TRBD1. Trimming cost V 3 bases and J 7 bases; bases outside gene matches: 11. Germline lookup yields CDR1 SQVTM and CDR2 ANQGSEA. CDR3 size: 14 residues. Here the CDR3 DNA reads TGCAGCGTTGATGGGACAGCCAGGCCGGGTGAAGCTTTCTTT. It is translated as CSVDGTARPGEAFF. The whole variable domain, filled in from reference TRBV29-1 and TRBJ1-1, reads SAVISQKPSRDICQRGTSLTIQCQVDSQVTMMFWYRQQPGQSLTLIATANQGSEATYESGFVIDKFPISRPNLTFSTLTVSNMSPEDSSIYLCSVDGTARPGEAFFGQGTRLTVV.

The genes are TRBV11-1 and TRBJ1-3; D is unclear. Germline CDR1 SGHAT, CDR2 FQDESV (reference sequence). CDR3 size: 16 residues. V gave up 5 bases and J gave up 0 bases, with 14 bases separating them. The CDR3 DNA sequence: TGTGCCAGCAGCACTTGGGAGGTGGCCTCTGGAAACACCATATATTTT. This gives the protein CASSTWEVASGNTIYF. The full variable domain, completed using reference TRBV11-1 and TRBJ1-3, is EAEVAQSPRYKITEKSQAVAFWCDPISGHATLYWYRQILGQGPELLVQFQDESVVDDSQLPKDRFSAERLKGVDSTLKIQPAELGDSAMYLCASSTWEVASGNTIYFGEGSWLTVV.